Listed below are T cell receptor beta chains from one sample, sequenced in a study of type 1 and type 2 diabetes patients. TCRdb re-derived calls from the multiplex PCR reads in MiXCR, one entry per CDR3 protein. The sample has a few hundred thousand distinct CDR3 sequences; around 50% are singletons. Sequenced input: peripheral blood mononuclear cells (PBMCs). Source of these receptors: a man younger than 35 with type 2 diabetes. Both conserved end residues are part of each CDR3. D genes are given only for firm matches. A clone size is listed for some rows: how often the clone was seen (once, few, many), or a class if it is expanded.

TRBJ2-3	TRBV19	TRBD1	-	CAVWDRGAYTQYF	TGTGCCGTATGGGACAGGGGGGCATATACGCAGTATTTT
TRBJ1-6	TRBV4-2	-	-	CASSPHPAGDLNSPLHF	TGTGCCAGCAGCCCCCACCCGGCAGGGGATCTTAATTCACCCCTCCACTTT
TRBJ2-7	TRBV14	TRBD2	-	CASSQGLAGSYEQYF	TGTGCCAGCAGCCAGGGGCTAGCGGGATCCTACGAGCAGTACTTC
TRBJ1-1	TRBV28	-	-	CASSFSGSGTEAFF	TGTGCCAGCAGTTTCTCAGGGAGTGGTACTGAAGCTTTCTTT
TRBJ1-1	TRBV5-1	TRBD1	-	CASSPATGEAFF	TGCGCCAGCAGCCCTGCGACAGGGGAAGCTTTCTTT
TRBJ1-1	TRBV30	-	-	CAWTEGGTEAFF	TGTGCCTGGACCGAAGGGGGTACTGAAGCTTTCTTT
TRBJ2-3	TRBV20-1	TRBD2	-	CSAGPFGLSLAGSTDTQYF	TGCAGTGCTGGGCCCTTCGGGTTGTCCCTAGCGGGTAGCACAGATACGCAGTATTTT
TRBJ2-1	TRBV2	-	once	CASSAPTSPYNEQFF	TGTGCCAGCAGTGCTCCAACAAGCCCTTACAATGAGCAGTTCTTC
TRBJ2-7	TRBV27	TRBD1	-	CASSLGQGAFYEQYF	TGTGCCAGCAGTCTGGGACAGGGGGCGTTCTACGAGCAGTACTTC
TRBJ2-2	TRBV7-2	-	-	CASSERASKTGELFF	TGTGCCAGCAGCGAGAGGGCCAGTAAAACCGGGGAGCTGTTTTTT
TRBJ2-3	TRBV19	-	few	CASSEGPGDTQYF	TGTGCCAGTAGTGAAGGGCCCGGGGATACGCAGTATTTT
TRBJ2-1	TRBV7-8	-	-	CASTRGTPNEQFF	TGTGCCAGCACCCGGGGGACACCAAATGAGCAGTTCTTC
TRBJ1-5	TRBV6-6	TRBD1	-	CASSYGDSYQPQHF	TGTGCCAGCAGTTACGGGGACAGTTATCAGCCCCAGCATTTT
TRBJ1-1	TRBV12-5	TRBD1	-	CASGSTGGGTEAFF	TGTGCTAGTGGTTCTACAGGGGGGGGAACTGAAGCTTTCTTT
TRBJ1-1	TRBV19	-	many	CASRIGVNTEAFF	TGTGCCAGTAGGATAGGGGTCAACACTGAAGCTTTCTTT
TRBJ2-7	TRBV6-2/TRBV6-3	TRBD2	-	CASSLFLAGHHDEQYF	TGTGCCAGCAGCTTATTCCTAGCGGGGCACCACGACGAGCAGTACTTC
TRBJ2-5	TRBV7-6	TRBD2	-	CASSLMAGGPQETQYF	TGTGCCAGCAGCTTAATGGCGGGAGGGCCCCAAGAGACCCAGTACTTC
TRBJ1-1	TRBV6-1	-	-	CASSFRTEAFF	TGTGCCAGCAGTTTTCGGACTGAAGCTTTCTTT
TRBJ2-1	TRBV6-5	-	-	CASSSDTGPAIYNEQFF	TGTGCCAGCAGTTCAGATACCGGGCCAGCGATCTACAATGAGCAGTTCTTC
TRBJ1-2	TRBV19	-	-	CASSSLPGYGYTF	TGTGCCAGTAGTAGTCTACCCGGCTATGGCTACACCTTC
TRBJ1-4	TRBV25-1	-	few	CASSEGLEKLFF	TGTGCCAGCAGTGAGGGACTTGAAAAACTGTTTTTT
TRBJ2-5	TRBV5-1	-	-	CASTSYGTPQETQYF	TGCGCCAGCACTTCTTATGGGACACCCCAAGAGACCCAGTACTTC
TRBJ2-6	TRBV9	-	-	CASSFRISGANVLTF	TGTGCCAGCAGCTTCAGGATCTCTGGGGCCAACGTCCTGACTTTC
TRBJ2-5	TRBV7-2	TRBD2	once	CASSTEGTSGVSTQYF	TGTGCCAGCAGCACAGAAGGGACTAGCGGTGTCAGCACCCAGTACTTC
TRBJ2-3	TRBV6-5	-	-	CASRVPSGADTQYF	TGTGCCAGCAGGGTCCCCTCGGGTGCAGATACGCAGTATTTT
TRBJ1-1	TRBV5-1	TRBD1	few	CASSLRTGLMNTEAFF	TGCGCCAGCAGCTTAAGGACAGGGCTAATGAACACTGAAGCTTTCTTT
TRBJ2-3	TRBV15	-	-	CATSRVPRASRGTDTQYF	TGTGCCACCAGCAGAGTGCCCCGGGCTAGCCGGGGGACGGATACGCAGTATTTT
TRBJ2-7	TRBV19	-	-	CASSRSPGLEQYF	TGTGCCAGTAGTAGGTCACCAGGGCTCGAGCAGTACTTC
TRBJ2-5	TRBV4-3	TRBD2	-	CASSSSGGDRETQYF	TGCGCCAGCAGCTCCAGCGGGGGGGATAGAGAGACCCAGTACTTC
TRBJ1-1	TRBV12-3/TRBV12-4	-	few	CASSFAQWREAFF	TGTGCCAGCAGTTTCGCACAGTGGCGGGAAGCTTTCTTT
TRBJ2-5	TRBV7-8	TRBD1	-	CASSSGQGQETQYF	TGTGCCAGCAGCTCGGGACAGGGCCAAGAGACCCAGTACTTC
TRBJ1-1	TRBV18	-	-	CASSPNRRDEAFF	TGTGCCAGCTCCCCAAATAGGAGAGACGAAGCTTTCTTT
TRBJ2-7	TRBV18	-	-	CASSPDSPTYEQYF	TGTGCCAGCTCACCAGACAGCCCCACCTACGAGCAGTACTTC
TRBJ2-3	TRBV24-1	TRBD2	-	CATSAALAGGGRTGTQYF	TGTGCCACCAGTGCCGCACTAGCGGGAGGCGGGCGCACAGGTACGCAGTATTTT
TRBJ1-6	TRBV30	-	many	CAWNPGGPSPLHF	TGTGCCTGGAACCCCGGGGGACCTTCACCCCTCCACTTT
TRBJ2-7	TRBV28	TRBD1	-	CASRYRDRDEQYF	TGTGCCAGCAGATACCGGGACAGGGACGAGCAGTACTTC
TRBJ1-1	TRBV10-3	-	many	CAIRGGTLNTEAFF	TGTGCCATCAGGGGGGGCACCTTGAACACTGAAGCTTTCTTT
TRBJ1-5	TRBV5-1	TRBD1	-	CASRQGTGDGNQPQHF	TGCGCCAGCAGGCAGGGGACAGGGGACGGGAATCAGCCCCAGCATTTT
TRBJ1-1	TRBV15	TRBD1	-	CATSREGTGNTEAFF	TGTGCCACCAGCAGAGAGGGGACAGGGAACACTGAAGCTTTCTTT
TRBJ2-7	TRBV24-1	TRBD2	few	CATSDGVPLAGTSYEQYF	TGTGCCACCAGTGATGGGGTCCCCCTAGCGGGGACCTCCTACGAGCAGTACTTC
TRBJ2-3	TRBV6-4	-	-	CASRVFADTQYF	TGTGCCAGCAGGGTATTCGCAGATACGCAGTATTTT